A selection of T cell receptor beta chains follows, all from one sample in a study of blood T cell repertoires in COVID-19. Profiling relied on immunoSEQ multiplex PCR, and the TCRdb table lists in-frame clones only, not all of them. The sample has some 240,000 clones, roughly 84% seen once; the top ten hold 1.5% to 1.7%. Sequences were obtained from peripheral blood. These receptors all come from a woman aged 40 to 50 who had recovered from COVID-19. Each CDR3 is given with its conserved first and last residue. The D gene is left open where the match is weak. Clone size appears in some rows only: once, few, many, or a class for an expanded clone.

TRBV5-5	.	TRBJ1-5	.	CASMIDTNNQPQHF	TGTGCCAGCATGATAGACACCAACAATCAGCCCCAGCATTTT
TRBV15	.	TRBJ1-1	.	CATSSGSWVNTEAFF	TGTGCCACCAGTTCAGGGTCATGGGTGAACACTGAAGCTTTCTTT
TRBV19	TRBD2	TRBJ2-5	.	CASSQLAGGPQETQYF	TGTGCCAGTAGCCAACTAGCGGGGGGGCCCCAAGAGACCCAGTACTTC
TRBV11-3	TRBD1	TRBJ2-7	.	CASSLGPGQGFYEQYF	TGTGCCAGCAGCTTAGGTCCCGGACAGGGTTTCTACGAGCAGTACTTC
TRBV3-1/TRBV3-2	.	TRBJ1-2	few	CASSQGGLSYGYTF	TGTGCCAGCAGCCAGGGAGGCCTTTCTTATGGCTACACCTTC
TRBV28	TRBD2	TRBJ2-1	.	CASSSPWGGGAQNEQFF	TGTGCCAGCAGTTCCCCCTGGGGCGGGGGGGCCCAGAATGAGCAGTTCTTC
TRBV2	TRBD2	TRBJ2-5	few	CASKRGRGEETQYF	TGTGCCAGCAAGCGTGGGAGGGGCGAGGAGACCCAGTACTTC
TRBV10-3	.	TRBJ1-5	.	CAISEDRGAINQPQHF	TGTGCCATCAGTGAAGATCGGGGGGCGATCAATCAGCCCCAGCATTTT
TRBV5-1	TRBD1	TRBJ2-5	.	CASSLTGTGEETQYF	TGCGCCAGCAGCCTAACCGGGACAGGGGAAGAGACCCAGTACTTC
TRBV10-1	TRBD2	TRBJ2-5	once	CASSSTSGGEETQYF	TGCGCCAGCAGTTCGACTAGCGGGGGGGAAGAGACCCAGTACTTC
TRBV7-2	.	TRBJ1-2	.	CASSFRGGNYGYTF	TGTGCCAGCAGCTTTAGGGGGGGGAACTATGGCTACACCTTC
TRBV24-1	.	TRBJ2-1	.	CATSDRTASYNEQFF	TGTGCCACCAGTGATCGGACAGCCTCCTACAATGAGCAGTTCTTC
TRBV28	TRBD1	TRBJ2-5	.	CASSRLSGGAETQYF	TGTGCCAGCAGTAGGCTCTCAGGGGGCGCGGAGACCCAGTACTTC
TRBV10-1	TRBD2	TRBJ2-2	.	CASSGLLAGGNTGELFF	TGCGCCAGCAGTGGTTTACTAGCGGGGGGTAACACCGGGGAGCTGTTTTTT
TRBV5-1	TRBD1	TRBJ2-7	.	CASSSRGLYEQYF	TGCGCCAGCTCAAGTAGGGGGCTCTACGAGCAGTACTTC
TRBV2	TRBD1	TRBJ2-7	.	CASSPTGYEQYF	TGTGCCAGCAGTCCGACAGGGTACGAGCAGTACTTC
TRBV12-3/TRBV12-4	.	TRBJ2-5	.	CASSWGPRETQYF	TGTGCCAGCAGTTGGGGCCCTCGGGAGACCCAGTACTTC
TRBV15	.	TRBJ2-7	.	CATSGHYEQYF	TGTGCCACCAGCGGACACTACGAGCAGTACTTC
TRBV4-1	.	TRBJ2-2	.	CASSHPGRSDNGGELFF	TGCGCCAGCAGCCACCCAGGGAGGTCTGATAATGGCGGGGAGCTGTTTTTT
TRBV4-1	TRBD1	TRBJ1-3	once	CASSHSRTGNGGNTIYF	TGCGCCAGCAGCCATTCCCGGACAGGGAATGGCGGAAACACCATATATTTT